These T cell receptor delta chains were read from a single sample in a study of gamma-delta chains in newborns, infants, children. TCRdb applied CATT to the reads for clone calling. Among some 6,100 delta-chain clones listed, roughly 2.7% were seen once. The sequencing sample was made of blood. These receptors were obtained from a child who was a newborn, infant or young child, either healthy, febrile or measles-vaccinated (not recorded which). Each CDR3 is given with its conserved first and last residue. D genes are given only for firm matches. The size field is filled for only some rows; it gives once, few, many or a size class.

V: TRDV2; size: -; J: TRDJ3; D: TRDD3; DNA: TGTGCCTGTGACAAACTGGGGGATACGCTGAGCTCCTGGGACACCCGACAGATGTTTTTC; CDR3: CACDKLGDTLSSWDTRQMFF
V: TRDV2; size: medium-sized; J: TRDJ3; D: TRDD3; DNA: TGTGCCTGTGACCCCGCCGGTTGGGGATACTCCTGGGACACCCGACAGATGTTTTTC; CDR3: CACDPAGWGYSWDTRQMFF
V: TRDV2; size: medium-sized; J: TRDJ3; D: -; DNA: TGTGCCTGTGACAGTACTGGCTCCTGGGACACCCGACAGATGTTTTTC; CDR3: CACDSTGSWDTRQMFF
V: TRDV2; size: medium-sized; J: TRDJ3; D: TRDD3; DNA: TGTGCCTGTGACCAGGTGGATTCTGGGGGATATCAGAGCTGGGACACCCGACAGATGTTTTTC; CDR3: CACDQVDSGGYQSWDTRQMFF
V: TRDV2; size: medium-sized; J: TRDJ3; D: TRDD3; DNA: TGTGCCTGTGACCCTGTACTGGGGGATACAAGCTCCTGGGACACCCGACAGATGTTTTTC; CDR3: CACDPVLGDTSSWDTRQMFF
V: TRDV1; size: -; J: TRDJ1; D: TRDD3; DNA: TGTGCTCTTGGGGAACTACTGGGGGGGGCCGATAAACTCATCTTT; CDR3: CALGELLGGADKLIF
V: TRDV2; size: -; J: TRDJ3; D: TRDD3; DNA: TGTGCCTGTGACACCAGCTGGGGGATACGCTCCTGGGACACCCGACAGATGTTTTTC; CDR3: CACDTSWGIRSWDTRQMFF
V: TRDV1; size: -; J: TRDJ2; D: -; DNA: TGTGCTCTTGGGGAACTCTCCTACGTTACTGGGGTTGTAGCACAACTCTTCTTT; CDR3: CALGELSYVTGVVAQLFF
V: TRDV2; size: medium-sized; J: TRDJ3; D: TRDD3; DNA: TGTGCCTGTGACACCGTTAACTGGGGGAGCTCCTGGGACACCCGACAGATGTTTTTC; CDR3: CACDTVNWGSSWDTRQMFF
V: TRDV2; size: few; J: TRDJ1; D: TRDD3; DNA: TGTGCCTGTGACTCACTGGGGGCCAACACCGACAAACTCATCTTT; CDR3: CACDSLGANTDKLIF
V: TRDV2; size: few; J: TRDJ3; D: TRDD3; DNA: TGTGCCTGTGACACCGGCTGGGGGATAAGCGGCTGGGACACCCGACAGATGTTTTTC; CDR3: CACDTGWGISGWDTRQMFF
V: TRDV2; size: few; J: TRDJ3; D: TRDD3; DNA: TGTGCCTGTGACTCCTTACTGGGGGATACGCCCAGCTCCTGGGACACCCGACAGATGTTTTTC; CDR3: CACDSLLGDTPSSWDTRQMFF
V: TRDV2; size: few; J: TRDJ2; D: -; DNA: TGTGCCCGTGACACCTTGGGGGCAGCCCATTTGACCGCACAACTCTTCTTT; CDR3: CARDTLGAAHLTAQLFF
V: TRDV2; size: -; J: TRDJ3; D: TRDD3; DNA: TGTGCCTGTGACATACTGGGGATCGACGTCTCCTGGGACACCCGACAGATGTTTTTC; CDR3: CACDILGIDVSWDTRQMFF
V: TRDV2; size: medium-sized; J: TRDJ3; D: TRDD3; DNA: TGTGCCTGTGACACCGTACTGGGGGCCCTAAACTCCTGGGACACCCGACAGATGTTTTTC; CDR3: CACDTVLGALNSWDTRQMFF
V: TRDV2; size: medium-sized; J: TRDJ3; D: TRDD3; DNA: TGTGCCTGTGACACCGTACTGGGGGATACCCTGTCCTGGGACACCCGACAGATGTTTTTC; CDR3: CACDTVLGDTLSWDTRQMFF
V: TRDV2; size: large; J: TRDJ1; D: TRDD3; DNA: TGTGCCTGTGACACCTGGGGGATACGCACCGATAAACTCATCTTT; CDR3: CACDTWGIRTDKLIF
V: TRDV2; size: medium-sized; J: TRDJ3; D: -; DNA: TGTGCCTGTGACCTACTCTCCTGGGACACCCGACAGATGTTTTTC; CDR3: CACDLLSWDTRQMFF
V: TRDV2; size: -; J: TRDJ3; D: TRDD3; DNA: TGTGCCTGTGACACCGGGGGATACACCACCTGGGACACCCGACAGATGTTTTTC; CDR3: CACDTGGYTTWDTRQMFF
V: TRDV2; size: medium-sized; J: TRDJ3; D: TRDD3; DNA: TGTGCCTGTGACACCGTACTGGGGGATACGCCCTGGGACACCCGACAGATGTTTTTC; CDR3: CACDTVLGDTPWDTRQMFF
V: TRDV2; size: -; J: TRDJ3; D: TRDD3; DNA: TGTGCCTGTGACACCGTCGGGGATACCTGGGACACCCGGCAGATGTTTTTC; CDR3: CACDTVGDTWDTRQMFF
V: TRDV2; size: few; J: TRDJ3; D: TRDD3; DNA: TGTGCCTGTGACGCATGGGGGATGTTTAGCTCCTGGGACACCCTACAGATGTTTTTC; CDR3: CACDAWGMFSSWDTLQMFF
V: TRDV2; size: -; J: TRDJ2; D: TRDD3; DNA: TGTGCCTGTGATACCGTGGGGATAACCACAGCACAACTCTTCTTT; CDR3: CACDTVGITTAQLFF
V: TRDV2; size: few; J: TRDJ3; D: -; DNA: TGTGCCTGTGATACCGTACTGGCCAGCTCCTGGGACACCCGACAGATGTTTTTC; CDR3: CACDTVLASSWDTRQMFF
V: TRDV2; size: -; J: TRDJ3; D: TRDD3; DNA: TGTGCCTGTGACTTTACTGGGGGATACGGCACCTGGGACACCCGACAGATGTTTTTC; CDR3: CACDFTGGYGTWDTRQMFF
V: TRDV2; size: -; J: TRDJ3; D: TRDD3; DNA: TGTGCCTGTGACACCGCGATTGGGGGATACCCCTGGGACACCCGACAGATGTTTTTC; CDR3: CACDTAIGGYPWDTRQMFF
V: TRDV2; size: medium-sized; J: TRDJ2; D: TRDD3; DNA: TGTGCCTGTGACACCTACTGGGGGATACCAGCACAACTCTTCTTT; CDR3: CACDTYWGIPAQLFF
V: TRDV2; size: few; J: TRDJ3; D: TRDD3; DNA: TGTGCCTGTGACACCGGGGAAATTGGGGGATACGGAGACGCGGGGGACACCCGACAGATGTTTTTC; CDR3: CACDTGEIGGYGDAGDTRQMFF
V: TRDV2; size: few; J: TRDJ3; D: TRDD3; DNA: TGTGCCTGTGACATACTGGGGGATACGCAAAGCTACTGGGACACCCGACAGATGTTTTTC; CDR3: CACDILGDTQSYWDTRQMFF
V: TRDV2; size: medium-sized; J: TRDJ3; D: TRDD3; DNA: TGTGCCTGTGACACCGTACTGGGGCCTTCCTGGGACACCCGACAGATGTTTTTC; CDR3: CACDTVLGPSWDTRQMFF
V: TRDV2; size: few; J: TRDJ1; D: TRDD3; DNA: TGTGCCTGTGACACCCGGGGGATATACGCCGATAAACTCATCTTT; CDR3: CACDTRGIYADKLIF